The clone carrying this TCR beta chain was seen repeatedly, ten times or more. Its antigen remains unidentified. The data are from a study of T cells in Graves' hyperthyroidism and ophthalmopathy. General study results and limits: Onset of ophthalmopathy came a median approximately 6 months after the model predicted it.

Germline loops: CDR1 DFQATT, CDR2 SNEGSKA (reference sequence). V dropped 1 base and J dropped 3; count of bases not matched to a gene: 10. This CDR3 has 19 amino acids. What was amplified from RNA transcripts were TCR beta CDR3 regions. First-round RT-PCR targeting the TCR CDR3 was performed with the HTBI primer set. TCRdb ran MiXCR on the multiplex PCR reads and lists one entry per CDR3 protein. The sample has 640,000 or so distinct CDR3 sequences, 14% seen once. V usage is TRBV20-1 and J usage is TRBJ2-1, with TRBD2 matching 15 bases. This sequence originates from a young woman with Graves' ophthalmopathy. Specimen: blood. The CDR3 DNA follows: TGCAGTGCTAGAGCCGGACTAGCGGGAGGGCCAAGTCTCTACAATGAGCAGTTCTTC. It translates to CSARAGLAGGPSLYNEQFF.